The rows below give T cell receptor beta chains drawn from one sample of a study of blood T cell repertoires in COVID-19. Assay: immunoSEQ multiplex PCR; the TCRdb copy retains only in-frame clones and omits some. The sample consists of a few hundred thousand clones, around 88% of them appearing once. Material: peripheral blood. The receptor set was obtained from a man older than 75 with acute or convalescent COVID-19. Both conserved end residues are part of each CDR3. D genes are given only for firm matches. Size is omitted from some rows. Given values are once, few, many or a class for expanded clones.

D | J | size | V | DNA | CDR3
- | TRBJ1-2 | - | TRBV6-4 | TGTGCCAGCAGAGATAGTGCTAACTATGGCTACACCTTC | CASRDSANYGYTF
TRBD1 | TRBJ1-2 | - | TRBV2 | TGTGCCAGCAGTGAGGGTACAGGACAGGGGACTCATGGCTACACCTTC | CASSEGTGQGTHGYTF
TRBD1 | TRBJ1-3 | - | TRBV6-5 | TGTGCCAGCAACCCGACAGGGGGCGGAAACACCATATATTTT | CASNPTGGGNTIYF
- | TRBJ1-3 | - | TRBV14 | TGTGCCAGCAGCCAAGGAGGGTTCTCTGGAAACACCATATATTTT | CASSQGGFSGNTIYF
- | TRBJ1-1 | few | TRBV10-3 | TGTGCCATCAGAAGACAGACGGAGCAAGGGATGAACACTGAAGCTTTCTTT | CAIRRQTEQGMNTEAFF
TRBD1 | TRBJ1-3 | - | TRBV7-9 | TGTGCCAGCAGCCCCGGGACAGCCGGAAACACCATATATTTT | CASSPGTAGNTIYF
- | TRBJ2-7 | few | TRBV27 | TGTGCCAGCAGGGTCGGTGCAGGGTCTCGGGAGCAGTACTTC | CASRVGAGSREQYF
TRBD2 | TRBJ2-7 | - | TRBV7-8 | TGTGCCAGCAGCCCAACTAGCGCCCAAGGAAACGAGCAGTACTTC | CASSPTSAQGNEQYF
- | TRBJ2-2 | once | TRBV2 | TGTGCCAGCGGACCGGGACAGAACACCGGGGAGCTGTTTTTT | CASGPGQNTGELFF
TRBD1 | TRBJ2-5 | - | TRBV11-3 | TGTGCCAGCAGCCTCGGGACAGGGATGGAAGAGACCCAGTACTTC | CASSLGTGMEETQYF
TRBD1 | TRBJ1-2 | - | TRBV3-1/TRBV3-2 | TGTGCCAGCAGCCCTCAAGACAGGGCGCATGGCTACACCTTC | CASSPQDRAHGYTF
TRBD1 | TRBJ1-6 | - | TRBV6-5 | TGTGCCAGCAGCTTGGACAGGGGAGGTTCACCCCTCCACTTT | CASSLDRGGSPLHF
TRBD2 | TRBJ2-7 | - | TRBV7-9 | TGTGCCAGCAGCTACCTGGGAGGGGAAGTTCGATACGAGCAGTACTTC | CASSYLGGEVRYEQYF
- | TRBJ1-1 | - | TRBV3-1/TRBV3-2 | TGTGCCAGCAGCCAAGATACGAGGGCGCGCCAGGCTGAAGCTTTCTTT | CASSQDTRARQAEAFF
- | TRBJ2-5 | - | TRBV11-1 | TGTGCCAGCAGCGGGGTGGACAAGGCACCAGAGACCCAGTACTTC | CASSGVDKAPETQYF
- | TRBJ1-5 | - | TRBV14 | TGTGCCAGCAGCCAATCGTCAGATCAGCCCCAGCATTTT | CASSQSSDQPQHF
- | TRBJ1-1 | - | TRBV11-3 | TGTGCCAGCAGTTCTTCAGCAGGGGCGACTTTCTTT | CASSSSAGATFF
TRBD1 | TRBJ1-1 | few | TRBV6-5 | TGTGCCACGAATCAAGGGGGCAGGGGCCGATCTGAAGCTTTCTTT | CATNQGGRGRSEAFF
- | TRBJ2-1 | - | TRBV19 | TGTGCCACCCGAACCCACGCAGGGTGGTTCTTC | CATRTHAGWFF
- | TRBJ2-7 | - | TRBV15 | TGTGCCACCAGCAGAGATGGCGGCAGGGGTGGCGCTGGGCAGTACTTC | CATSRDGGRGGAGQYF
- | TRBJ2-7 | - | TRBV3-1/TRBV3-2 | TGTGCCAGCCGGGGTGGCTCCGAGCAGTACTTC | CASRGGSEQYF
TRBD2 | TRBJ2-7 | - | TRBV3-1/TRBV3-2 | TGTGCCAGCAGCCAAGATCAGAGACTAGCGGGAAAGAACGAGCAGTACTTC | CASSQDQRLAGKNEQYF
TRBD2 | TRBJ2-1 | - | TRBV5-8 | TGTGCCAGCAACTCTGGGGGGGGTCCGTACAATGAGCAGTTCTTC | CASNSGGGPYNEQFF
- | TRBJ1-1 | - | TRBV11-2 | TGTGCCTCTGGCGGCAGGGCGAACACTGAAGCTTTCTTT | CASGGRANTEAFF
TRBD1 | TRBJ2-7 | - | TRBV7-8 | TGTGCCAGCAGCTTAGCCGGGACAGGATACTACGAGCAGTACTTC | CASSLAGTGYYEQYF
TRBD2 | TRBJ2-2 | - | TRBV4-2 | TGTGCCAGCAGCCAAGATCGTAGCGGGACTAGGAACACCGGGGAGCTGTTTTTT | CASSQDRSGTRNTGELFF
TRBD2 | TRBJ2-1 | once | TRBV6-5 | TGTGCCAGCAGGACTACGGGGGGGTCCTACAATGAGCAGTTCTTC | CASRTTGGSYNEQFF
- | TRBJ2-7 | once | TRBV12-5 | TGTGCTAGTGGTTTGGCCCCAGGCTACGAGCAGTACTTC | CASGLAPGYEQYF